This T cell receptor (beta chain) was recorded in a study of shared T cell receptors in the human thymus. Profiling relied on immunoSEQ multiplex PCR, and the TCRdb table lists in-frame clones only, not all of them. The sample comprises hundreds of thousands of clones, about 90% of which are singletons, and under 0.01% rests with the top ten. The table lists this clone with a count of one. These data were likewise used in another study, on human thymus T cells. This second study notes: Corrective cardiac surgery supplied the resected thymus tissue.

Sequencing was done on a sample of thymocytes. The clonotype was recovered from a boy younger than two with a congenital heart defect.

CDR3 protein: CATKTGTSGVTDTQYF. DNA for the CDR3: TGCGCCACCAAAACCGGGACTAGCGGGGTCACAGATACGCAGTATTTT. The chain has TRBV5-1 and TRBJ2-3; 13 bases fit TRBD2. The V and J ends lost 9 bases and 2 bases, in that order; junction bases with no gene match: 9. This CDR3 has 16 residues. Looked up from germline, CDR1 is SGHRS and CDR2 is YFSETQ.